This TCR beta chain was sequenced in a study of blood T cell repertoires in COVID-19. Germline CDR1 is GTSNPN and CDR2 is SVGIG (reference sequence). Germline trimming cut 5 bases from V and 4 bases from J; bases unmatched to any gene: 3. There are 12 residues in the CDR3. TCRdb's copy holds only in-frame clones and misses some; the assay was immunoSEQ multiplex PCR. Of approximately 400,000 clones detected, about nine tenths appear once; the ten largest clones hold around 12%. V usage is TRBV30 and J usage is TRBJ1-2; 8 bases agree with TRBD1. The clonotype originates from a woman in her forties or fifties with COVID-19, enrolled during active disease. The sample comprised peripheral blood. CDR3 sequence reads: CAWGQGVYGYTF. The DNA for the CDR3 is TGTGCCTGGGGACAGGGCGTCTATGGCTACACCTTC.